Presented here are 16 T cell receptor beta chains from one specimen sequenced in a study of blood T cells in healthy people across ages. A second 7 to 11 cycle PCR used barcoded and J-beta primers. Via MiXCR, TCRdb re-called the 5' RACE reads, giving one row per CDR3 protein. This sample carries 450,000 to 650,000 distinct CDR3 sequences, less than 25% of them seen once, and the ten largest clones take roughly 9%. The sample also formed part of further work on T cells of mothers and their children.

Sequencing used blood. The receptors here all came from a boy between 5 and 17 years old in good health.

CDR3 in amino acids: CASSVAETGPRPPYNEQFF. CDR3 nucleotide sequence: TGTGCCAGCAGCGTAGCGGAAACCGGGCCGAGACCCCCTTACAATGAGCAGTTCTTC. V usage is TRBV9 and J usage is TRBJ2-1; D unclear. This CDR3 is 19 amino acids long. Germline V gene lookup returns CDR1 SGDLS and CDR2 YYNGEE. Between the trimmed V and J ends, which lost 0 bases and 4 bases, there was a span of 23 bases.

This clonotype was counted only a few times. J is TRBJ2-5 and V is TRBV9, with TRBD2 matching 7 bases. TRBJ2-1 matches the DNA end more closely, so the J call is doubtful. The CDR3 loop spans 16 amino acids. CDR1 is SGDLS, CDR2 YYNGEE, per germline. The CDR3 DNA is TGTGCCAGCAGCCCCTTGGGCGGGAGTACCCACAATGAGCAGTTCTTC. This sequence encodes CASSPLGGSTHNEQFF.

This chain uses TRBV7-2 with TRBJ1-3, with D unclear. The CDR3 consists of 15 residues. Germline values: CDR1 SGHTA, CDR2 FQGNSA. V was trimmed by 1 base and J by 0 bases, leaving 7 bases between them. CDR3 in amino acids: CASSLDGTSGNTIYF. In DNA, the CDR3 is TGTGCCAGCAGCTTAGACGGCACCTCTGGAAACACCATATATTTT.

In DNA, the CDR3 is TGTGCCAGCAGAAGGACAGATAACACTGAAGCTTTCTTT. Amino acids: CASRRTDNTEAFF. The rearrangement links TRBV6-5 to TRBJ1-1, with D perhaps TRBD1 (6 bases). The CDR3 length is 13 residues. Trimming took 6 bases from V and 2 from J, leaving 10 bases between them. The germline V gene has CDR1 MNHEY and CDR2 SVGAGI.

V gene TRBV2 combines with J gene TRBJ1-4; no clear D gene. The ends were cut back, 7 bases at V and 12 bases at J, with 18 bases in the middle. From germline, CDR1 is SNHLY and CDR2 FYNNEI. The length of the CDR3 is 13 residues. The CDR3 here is CASTGQMREELFF. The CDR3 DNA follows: TGTGCCAGCACCGGCCAAATGAGGGAAGAACTGTTTTTT.

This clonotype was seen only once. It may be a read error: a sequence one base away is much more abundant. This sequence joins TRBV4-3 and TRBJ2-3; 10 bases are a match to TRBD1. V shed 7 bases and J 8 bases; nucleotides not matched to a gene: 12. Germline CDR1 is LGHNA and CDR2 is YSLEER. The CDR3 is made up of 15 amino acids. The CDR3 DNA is TGCGCCAGCACCCGGGACAGGGGACAGGCAGGTACGCAGTATTTT. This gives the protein CASTRDRGQAGTQYF.

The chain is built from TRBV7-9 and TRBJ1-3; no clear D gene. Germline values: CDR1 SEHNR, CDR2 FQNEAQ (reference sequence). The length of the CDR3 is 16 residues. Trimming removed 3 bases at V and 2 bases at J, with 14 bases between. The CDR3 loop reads CASSLTQQSAGNTIYF. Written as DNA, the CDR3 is TGTGCCAGCAGCTTGACCCAGCAGTCGGCTGGAAACACCATATATTTT. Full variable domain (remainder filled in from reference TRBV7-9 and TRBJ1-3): DTGVSQNPRHKITKRGQNVTFRCDPISEHNRLYWYRQTLGQGPEFLTYFQNEAQLEKSRLLSDRFSAERPKGSFSTLEIQRTEQGDSAMYLCASSLTQQSAGNTIYFGEGSWLTVV.

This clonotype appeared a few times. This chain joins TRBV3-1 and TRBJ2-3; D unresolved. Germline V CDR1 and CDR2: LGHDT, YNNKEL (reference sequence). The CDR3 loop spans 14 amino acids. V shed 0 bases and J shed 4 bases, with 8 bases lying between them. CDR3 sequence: CASSQDIRPDTQYF. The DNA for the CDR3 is TGTGCCAGCAGCCAAGATATCAGACCAGATACGCAGTATTTT.

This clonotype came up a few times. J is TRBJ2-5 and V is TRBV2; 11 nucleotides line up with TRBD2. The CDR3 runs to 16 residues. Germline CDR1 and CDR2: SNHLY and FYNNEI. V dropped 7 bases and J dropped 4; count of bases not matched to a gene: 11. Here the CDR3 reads CASTVDSGRARETQYF. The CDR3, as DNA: TGTGCCAGCACCGTCGATAGCGGGAGGGCACGAGAGACCCAGTACTTC. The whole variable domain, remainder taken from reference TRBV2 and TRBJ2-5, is EPEVTQTPSHQVTQMGQEVILRCVPISNHLYFYWYRQILGQKVEFLVSFYNNEISEKSEIFDDQFSVERPDGSNFTLKIRSTKLEDSAMYFCASTVDSGRARETQYFGPGTRLLVL.

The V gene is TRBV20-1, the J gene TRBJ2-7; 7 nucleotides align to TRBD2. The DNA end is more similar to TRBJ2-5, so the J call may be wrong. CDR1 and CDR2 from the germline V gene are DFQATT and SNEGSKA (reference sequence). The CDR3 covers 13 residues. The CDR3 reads CSAKAGDRETQYF. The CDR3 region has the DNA TGCAGTGCTAAGGCGGGAGACCGGGAGACCCAGTACTTC.

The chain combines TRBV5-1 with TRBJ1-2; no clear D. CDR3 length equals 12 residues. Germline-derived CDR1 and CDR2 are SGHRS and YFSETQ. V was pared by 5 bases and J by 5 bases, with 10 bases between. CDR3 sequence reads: CASSQDTYGYTF. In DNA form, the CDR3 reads TGCGCCAGCAGTCAAGACACTTATGGCTACACCTTC.

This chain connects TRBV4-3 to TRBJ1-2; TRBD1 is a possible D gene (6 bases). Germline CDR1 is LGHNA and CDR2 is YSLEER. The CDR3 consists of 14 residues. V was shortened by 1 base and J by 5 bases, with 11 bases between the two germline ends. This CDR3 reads CASSQGKGGYGYTF. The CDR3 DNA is TGCGCCAGCAGCCAAGGGAAAGGGGGATATGGCTACACCTTC.

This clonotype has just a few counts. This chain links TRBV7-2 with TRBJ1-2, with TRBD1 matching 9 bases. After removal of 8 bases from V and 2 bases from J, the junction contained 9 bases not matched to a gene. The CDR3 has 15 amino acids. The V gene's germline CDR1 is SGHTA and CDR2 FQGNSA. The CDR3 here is CASETQGQGNYGYTF. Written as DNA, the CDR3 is TGTGCCAGCGAGACCCAGGGACAGGGCAACTATGGCTACACCTTC. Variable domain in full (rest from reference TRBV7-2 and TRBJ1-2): GAGVSQSPSNKVTEKGKDVELRCDPISGHTALYWYRQSLGQGLEFLIYFQGNSAPDKSGLPSDRFSAERTGGSVSTLTIQRTQQEDSAVYLCASETQGQGNYGYTFGSGTRLTVV.

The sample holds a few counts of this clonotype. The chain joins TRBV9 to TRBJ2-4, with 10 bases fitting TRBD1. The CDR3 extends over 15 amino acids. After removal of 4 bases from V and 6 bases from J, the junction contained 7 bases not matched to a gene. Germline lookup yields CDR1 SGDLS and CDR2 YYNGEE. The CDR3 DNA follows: TGTGCCAGCAGCACCGGGGGGGACAGGGGAAACATTCAGTACTTC. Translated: CASSTGGDRGNIQYF.

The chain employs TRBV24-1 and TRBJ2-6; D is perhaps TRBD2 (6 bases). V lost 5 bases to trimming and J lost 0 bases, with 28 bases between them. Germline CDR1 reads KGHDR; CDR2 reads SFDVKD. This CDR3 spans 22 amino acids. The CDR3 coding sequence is TGTGCCACCAGTGCCAGATCCTTAAAGAGCGGGTCCTACCCCTCTGGGGCCAACGTCCTGACTTTC. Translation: CATSARSLKSGSYPSGANVLTF.

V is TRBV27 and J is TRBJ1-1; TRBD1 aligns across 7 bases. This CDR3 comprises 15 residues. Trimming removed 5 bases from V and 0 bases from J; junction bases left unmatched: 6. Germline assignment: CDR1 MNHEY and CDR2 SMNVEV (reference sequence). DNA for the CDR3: TGTGCCAGCAGTCAGACAGGGATCATGAACACTGAAGCTTTCTTT. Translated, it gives CASSQTGIMNTEAFF.